These 30 T cell receptor beta chains were all obtained from the same sample, sequenced in a study of tumor and adjacent non-tumor tissue in lung cancer. A modified ARM-PCR protocol with three rounds of nested PCR amplified TCRbeta. From the multiplex PCR reads, TCRdb called clonotypes with MiXCR, one entry per CDR3 protein. The repertoire holds more than 120,000 distinct CDR3 sequences, around 65% seen once, with 15% to 20% in the top ten. This sample's RNA came from whole unsorted tissue. Sequences were obtained from lung tumor tissue. The receptors here all came from a man aged 60-69 years with small cell lung cancer.

This clonotype was found once. Likely a read error: the CDR3 ends without its conserved phenylalanine or tryptophan. The DNA is left out, because the CDR3 cannot be placed on it with certainty; the CDR3 is given as TCRdb lists it. The chain combines TRBV12-3 or TRBV12-4 with TRBJ1-6; whether TRBD1, the table's D call, matches the DNA was not checked. The length of the CDR3 is 13 amino acids, counting both ends. The CDR3 sequence: CANRQRQISPFHL.

As to this clonotype: A junction end diverges from the germline sequence, so it may reflect a read error. The chain is built from TRBV4-1 and TRBJ2-3, with a weak D call TRBD2 (7 bases). CDR1 MGHRA and CDR2 YSYEKL come from the germline V gene. The CDR3 is 19 amino acids. The CDR3 region has the DNA TGCACGAGCAGCCAAGCCCCAGATCCGTGGGGGGGCGCGGCGGATATGCAGTATTTT. Its protein product is CTSSQAPDPWGGAADMQYF.

This clonotype appeared a single time. CDR3 residues: CASRTTLWGNQPQHF. The CDR3 bases are TGCGCCAGCAGGACTACACTGTGGGGCAATCAGCCCCAGCATTTT. This sequence joins TRBV5-1 and TRBJ1-5; D call uncertain. V lost 5 bases and J 2 bases, leaving 14 bases between the germline ends. The CDR3 extends over 15 amino acids. The germline V gene encodes CDR1 SGHRS and CDR2 YFSETQ.

Worth noting for this clonotype: This sequence may be a read error, since a much larger clone differs from it by one base. The chain employs TRBV10-1 and TRBJ2-1, with a possible D match to TRBD2 (5 bases). The CDR3 contains 13 residues. The germline CDR1 and CDR2 sequences are WNHNN and SYGVQD (reference sequence). In DNA form, the CDR3 reads TGCGCCAGCAGTCGATCGAGGGAGAATGAGCAGTTATTC. It encodes CASSRSRENEQLF.

Note on this clonotype: A much bigger clone sits one base away, suggesting this may be a read error. The chain combines TRBV4-2 with TRBJ2-3; no definite D call. Trimming left V 3 bases short and J 6 bases short, with 10 bases between. This CDR3 region has 13 residues. The germline V gene has CDR1 LGHNA and CDR2 YNFKEQ. Here the CDR3 DNA reads TGTGCCAGCAGCCAGAAACCCCAGGATACGCAGTATTTT. This translates into CASSQKPQDTQYF.

The genes are TRBV6-2 or TRBV6-3 and TRBJ2-5; D not certain. Trimming removed 5 bases from V and 7 bases from J, with 14 bases in between. The CDR3 contains 13 residues. Germline CDR1 reads MNHEY; CDR2 reads SVGEGT. Here the CDR3 reads CASSPPPRATQYF. For the CDR3, the DNA is TGTGCCAGCAGTCCCCCCCCTAGAGCGACCCAGTACTTC.

The rearrangement uses TRBV11-2 and TRBJ2-6; D not certain. The CDR3 runs 14 residues. V shed 3 bases and J shed 9 bases, with 12 bases lying between them. Germline V CDR1 and CDR2: SGHAT, FQNNGV. This CDR3 is CASSFLSGVNVLTF. CDR3 sequence (DNA): TGTGCCAGCAGCTTCCTCTCTGGAGTCAACGTCCTGACTTTC.

Only a few counts were recorded for this clonotype. Relative to the germline gene, one junction end is altered; a read error may explain this. The genes are TRBV11-2 and TRBJ2-5; no clear D gene. CDR1 SGHAT and CDR2 FQNNGV come from the germline V gene. The CDR3 sequence is 11 residues long. For the CDR3, the DNA is TGTGCCAGCAACCCCCTGGAGACCCAGTATTTC. Its translation is CASNPLETQYF.

Comment on this clonotype: A much larger clone lies one base from this, so it may be a read error. The chain recombines TRBV6-1 with TRBJ2-5; D is ambiguous. Germline CDR1 and CDR2: MNHNS and SASEGT. The CDR3 covers 13 residues. V shed 8 bases and J shed 5 bases, with 15 bases lying between them. This CDR3 reads CASRLTLGETQYF. As DNA, the CDR3 is TGTGCCAGCCGTCTAACGTTAGGGGAGACCCAGTACTTC.

In regard to this clonotype: The CDR3 does not close with the conserved phenylalanine or tryptophan, likely indicating a read error. The gene calls are TRBV11-1 and TRBJ1-2; D unclear. CDR1 and CDR2 from the germline V gene are SGHAT and FQDESV (reference sequence). The CDR3 spans 12 residues. CDR3 amino acids: CARSLGRNGYTV. CDR3 coding DNA: TGTGCCAGGAGCTTAGGGCGGAATGGCTACACCGTC.

Of note for this clonotype: One junction end does not reproduce the germline sequence, and a read error may be involved. The chain links TRBV11-2 to TRBJ1-2; 8 nucleotides agree with TRBD1. In germline, CDR1 is SGHAT, CDR2 FQNNGV. This CDR3 is 13 amino acids long. The CDR3 loop reads CTSSRGQGSGYTF. Written as DNA, the CDR3 is TGTACCAGCAGCCGAGGACAGGGAAGTGGCTACACGTTC.

A remark on this clonotype: The junction differs from germline at one of its ends, possibly a read error. This chain links TRBV12-3 or TRBV12-4 with TRBJ2-2; no clear D gene. This CDR3 comprises 15 residues. CDR3 DNA sequence: TGTGCCAGCAGTCTAAATACACCGTTCACCGAGGAGCTGTTTTTT. It encodes CASSLNTPFTEELFF.

This clonotype was seen a few times. A read error may be the cause here, since a much bigger clone is one base away. This chain links TRBV20-1 with TRBJ2-5; 7 bases map to TRBD1. Germline assignment: CDR1 DFQATT and CDR2 SNEGSKA (reference sequence). The CDR3 totals 14 residues. CDR3 sequence (DNA): TGCAGTGCTAGAGAGGGGACAGCCCAAGAGGCCCAGTACTTC. It specifies CSAREGTAQEAQYF.

J is TRBJ2-5 and V is TRBV28; 8 bases match TRBD2. The CDR3 runs to 17 residues. CDR1 is MDHEN and CDR2 is SYDVKM in the germline V gene. V trimming: 9 bases; J trimming: 5 bases; junction bases outside the gene matches: 20. The CDR3 sequence is CASSPGWGGRPRETQYF. CDR3 nucleotides: TGTGCCAGTAGTCCCGGGTGGGGCGGGAGGCCTCGGGAGACCCAGTACTTC.

CDR3 in amino acids: CASGLGPGVFESYTF. CDR3 in DNA: TGTGCCAGCGGTTTGGGACCAGGGGTTTTTGAGAGCTACACCTTC. V and J are TRBV11-2 and TRBJ1-2, with a weak D call TRBD1 (6 bases). Trimming shortened V by 8 bases and J by 9 bases, and 25 bases separated the two germline ends. Per germline, CDR1 SGHAT and CDR2 FQNNGV. The CDR3 runs 15 residues.

As regards this clonotype: Its ends do not fully match the called genes, so a read error is possible. The gene calls are TRBV20-1 and TRBJ2-1; no clear D. The CDR3 spans 11 residues. Germline-derived CDR1 and CDR2 are DFQATT and SNEGSKA (reference sequence). In nucleotides, the CDR3 is TGCAGTGTTAGAGACTGGGTTGCGCGGTTCTTC. Translated: CSVRDWVARFF.

A word on this clonotype: A much larger clone differs from this one at a single base, so this may be a read error. The chain is built from TRBV7-8 and TRBJ2-2; 9 bases fit TRBD2. CDR1 is SGHVS, CDR2 FQNEAQ, per germline. The CDR3 runs 15 residues. V dropped 4 bases and J dropped 6; count of bases not matched to a gene: 6. DNA for the CDR3: TGTGCCAGCAGCTACGGCGGGGGGGTGGCCGGGGAGCTGTTTTTT. Protein product: CASSYGGGVAGELFF.

As concerns this clonotype: A read error may produce the germline difference seen at one junction end. Here the CDR3 DNA reads TGTGCCAGCAGCTCGATGGCGGGAGAAGGGTACAATGAGCTGCTCTTC. This codes for CASSSMAGEGYNELLF. The chain combines TRBV11-1 with TRBJ2-1, with 7 bases matching TRBD2. The CDR3 runs 16 residues. CDR1 and CDR2 (germline): SGHAT, FQDESV (reference sequence).

This clonotype was seen only a few times. No conserved phenylalanine or tryptophan ends this CDR3, so it is likely a read error. The V gene is TRBV11-3, the J gene TRBJ2-1; TRBD1 or TRBD2 may be the D gene (6 bases each). Trimming took 1 base from V and 3 from J, leaving 19 bases between them. Germline values: CDR1 SGHNT, CDR2 YENEEA. The CDR3 extends over 18 amino acids. Here the CDR3 DNA reads TGTGCCAGCAGCTTAGGGGAAGGCACGGGGGCCGGCTACAATGAGCAGTTCCTC. Protein: CASSLGEGTGAGYNEQFL.

About this clonotype itself: This may stem from a read error, because a much larger clone lies one nucleotide away. The V gene is TRBV20-1, the J gene TRBJ1-5; D is unclear. The CDR3 extends over 14 amino acids. The V end lost 0 bases, the J end lost 1 base, and 7 bases lay between the germline ends. Per germline, CDR1 DFQATT and CDR2 SNEGSKA (reference sequence). Here the CDR3 reads CSARENSSNQPQHF. In DNA, the CDR3 is TGCAGTGCTAGAGAAAACAGCAGCAATCAGCCCCAGCATTTT.

Turning to this clonotype: One end of the junction fails to match germline, which may point to a read error. The CDR3 sequence is CASSLDGGIGELSF. In nucleotides, the CDR3 is TGCGCCAGCAGCTTGGACGGGGGAATCGGGGAGCTGTCTTTT. This sequence joins TRBV5-1 and TRBJ2-2; D might be TRBD2 (6 bases). This CDR3 contains 14 residues. The germline V gene encodes CDR1 SGHRS and CDR2 YFSETQ.

A note on this clonotype: Germline is not matched at one junction end, which may reflect a read error. The chain couples TRBV11-3 to TRBJ2-7, with 7 bases that match TRBD1. CDR1 and CDR2 from the germline V gene are SGHNT and YENEEA. CDR3 length equals 15 residues. CDR3 in DNA: TGTGACAGCAGCACAAAGAGGGGGCCGTCCTACGAGCAGTACTTC. Amino acids: CDSSTKRGPSYEQYF. Full variable domain (rest looked up from reference TRBV11-3 and TRBJ2-7): EAGVVQSPRYKIIEKKQPVAFWCNPISGHNTLYWYLQNLGQGPELLIRYENEEAVDDSQLPKDRFSAERLKGVDSTLKIQPAELGDSAVYLCDSSTKRGPSYEQYFGPGTRLTVT.

Regarding this clonotype: One base away lies a much larger clone, so this may be a sequencing read error. The V and J genes are TRBV6-1 and TRBJ2-7, with D perhaps matching TRBD1 or TRBD2 (5 bases each). Germline V lookup: CDR1 MNHNS, CDR2 SASEGT. Trimming cost V 6 bases and J 3 bases, with 15 bases left between them. The CDR3 extends over 14 amino acids. CDR3 residues: CASSEGRMLYEQYF. In DNA, the CDR3 is TGTGCCAGCAGCGAGGGACGGATGCTCTACGAGCAGTACTTC.

About this clonotype: A read error is possible here, since a much larger clone lies one base away. The CDR3 region has the DNA TGTGCCAGCAGTTACTCCAGGGACACTGGAGCTTTCTTT. Its protein is CASSYSRDTGAFF. The chain joins TRBV6-5 to TRBJ1-1; the D gene is possibly TRBD1 (6 bases). CDR1 is MNHEY and CDR2 is SVGAGI in the germline V gene. This CDR3 is 13 amino acids long.

The V gene is TRBV28, the J gene TRBJ1-6; D is undetermined. Trimming stripped 9 bases from V and 10 bases from J, with 16 bases between. This CDR3 has 13 amino acids. Germline V lookup: CDR1 MDHEN, CDR2 SYDVKM. The CDR3 DNA reads TGTGCCAGTAGTATACGGGCTGTCTCACCCCTCCACTTT. Translated: CASSIRAVSPLHF.

This clonotype has more than one count but fewer than ten. V and J are TRBV20-1 and TRBJ1-1; D gene uncertain. V lost 4 bases to trimming and J lost 3 bases, with 12 bases between them. The CDR3 covers 13 residues. Germline assignment: CDR1 DFQATT and CDR2 SNEGSKA (reference sequence). The CDR3 protein is CSATGLGDTEAFF. The DNA for the CDR3 is TGCAGTGCTACAGGACTTGGGGACACTGAAGCTTTCTTT.

Note on this clonotype: One end of the junction varies from germline; a read error may be responsible. CDR3 residues: CSATPPFDPSGELFF. In nucleotides, the CDR3 is TGCAGTGCTACCCCGCCGTTTGATCCCTCCGGGGAGCTGTTCTTT. The chain combines TRBV20-1 with TRBJ2-2; possible D gene TRBD2, 5 bases. The CDR3 extends over 15 amino acids. CDR1 and CDR2 from the germline V gene are DFQATT and SNEGSKA (reference sequence).

The gene calls are TRBV6-5 and TRBJ2-1; D perhaps matches TRBD2 (6 bases). The CDR3 consists of 16 residues. Deletions cut 5 bases from V and 6 bases from J, with 20 bases between. In germline, CDR1 is MNHEY, CDR2 SVGAGI. The CDR3 loop is CASSNPGRSWLNEQFF. In DNA form, the CDR3 reads TGTGCCAGCAGTAATCCAGGGAGGTCGTGGCTCAATGAGCAGTTCTTC.

V and J are TRBV11-3 and TRBJ2-5; 7 bases are a match to TRBD2. After removal of 2 bases from V and 5 bases from J, the junction contained 5 bases not matched to a gene. Germline CDR1 is SGHNT and CDR2 is YENEEA. The CDR3 sequence is 14 residues long. The CDR3 spells CASSLSGVQETQYF. The CDR3 DNA sequence: TGTGCCAGCAGCTTAAGCGGGGTACAGGAGACCCAGTACTTC.

Notes on this clonotype: Sequence at one end of the junction differs from germline and may be a read error. The chain is built from TRBV11-2 and TRBJ2-5; D not certain. The germline gives CDR1 SGHAT, CDR2 FQNNGV. CDR3 length: 11 residues. CDR3 loop: CASSLQETQLF. The CDR3 nucleotides are TGTGCCAGCAGCCTGCAAGAGACCCAGTTGTTC.